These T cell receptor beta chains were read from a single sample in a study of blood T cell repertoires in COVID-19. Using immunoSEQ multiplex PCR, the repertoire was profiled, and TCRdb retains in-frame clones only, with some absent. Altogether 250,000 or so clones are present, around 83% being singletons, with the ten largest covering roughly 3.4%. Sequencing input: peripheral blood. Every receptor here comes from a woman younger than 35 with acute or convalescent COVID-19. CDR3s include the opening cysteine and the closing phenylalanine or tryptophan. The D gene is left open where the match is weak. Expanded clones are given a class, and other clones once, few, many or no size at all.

CDR3 DNA: TGTGCCAGCAGTTCCCTAGACAGGCTCAATAGCAATCAGCCCCAGCATTTT
CDR3 protein: CASSSLDRLNSNQPQHF
clone size: NA
D gene: NA
V gene: TRBV28
J gene: TRBJ1-5

CDR3 DNA: TGTGCCAGCAGGGCAAGCGCCCGACTAGCGGGAGAGACCCAGTACTTC
CDR3 protein: CASRASARLAGETQYF
clone size: NA
D gene: TRBD2
V gene: TRBV27
J gene: TRBJ2-5

CDR3 DNA: TGTGCCAGCACCCTGGGGGGGGCGTACCAAGAGACCCAGTACTTC
CDR3 protein: CASTLGGAYQETQYF
clone size: NA
D gene: NA
V gene: TRBV28
J gene: TRBJ2-5

CDR3 DNA: TGTGCCGGCAGTTTAGAGTGGAGAAGCAATCAGCCCCAGCATTTT
CDR3 protein: CAGSLEWRSNQPQHF
clone size: NA
D gene: NA
V gene: TRBV27
J gene: TRBJ1-5

CDR3 DNA: TGTGCCAGCAGCTTAATCGACAGGGGTAGGGATGGCTACACCTTC
CDR3 protein: CASSLIDRGRDGYTF
clone size: NA
D gene: TRBD1
V gene: TRBV7-2
J gene: TRBJ1-2

CDR3 DNA: TGTGCCAGTAGTATAGTGGCTAGCGGGAGCTATGAGCAGTTCTTC
CDR3 protein: CASSIVASGSYEQFF
clone size: few
D gene: TRBD2
V gene: TRBV19
J gene: TRBJ2-1

CDR3 DNA: TGTGCCAGCAGTAACCGGGGGGCGGATACGCAGTATTTT
CDR3 protein: CASSNRGADTQYF
clone size: NA
D gene: NA
V gene: TRBV12-3/TRBV12-4
J gene: TRBJ2-3

CDR3 DNA: TGCGCCAGCAGCCTAGGGACAGCTCGGGGTGAAGCTTTCTTT
CDR3 protein: CASSLGTARGEAFF
clone size: NA
D gene: TRBD1
V gene: TRBV4-3
J gene: TRBJ1-1

CDR3 DNA: TGTGCCAGCAGTCAAACCCGACAGTCTGGCTACACCTTC
CDR3 protein: CASSQTRQSGYTF
clone size: NA
D gene: NA
V gene: TRBV12-3/TRBV12-4
J gene: TRBJ1-2

CDR3 DNA: TGTGCCAGCAGCCCTCTCCCCCGGGGAAATTCACCCCTCCACTTT
CDR3 protein: CASSPLPRGNSPLHF
clone size: NA
D gene: NA
V gene: TRBV7-2
J gene: TRBJ1-6

CDR3 DNA: TGTGCTAGCAGCCCCCAAATCGGGACTAGCGGGAGTATAGGGGGCCGCGGTGAGCAGTTCTTC
CDR3 protein: CASSPQIGTSGSIGGRGEQFF
clone size: NA
D gene: TRBD2
V gene: TRBV7-7
J gene: TRBJ2-1

CDR3 DNA: TGTGCCAGCAGTTTAGGAGTGTCACCCCTCCACTTT
CDR3 protein: CASSLGVSPLHF
clone size: NA
D gene: NA
V gene: TRBV12-3/TRBV12-4
J gene: TRBJ1-6

CDR3 DNA: TGTGCCAGCATTGGGGGGGGGCTGACAGATACGCAGTATTTT
CDR3 protein: CASIGGGLTDTQYF
clone size: NA
D gene: NA
V gene: TRBV2
J gene: TRBJ2-3

CDR3 DNA: TGTGCCAGCAGTTTTACGAGCTTGGCAGATACGCAGTATTTT
CDR3 protein: CASSFTSLADTQYF
clone size: NA
D gene: NA
V gene: TRBV27
J gene: TRBJ2-3

CDR3 DNA: TGTGCCAGCGGTCAACAGGGGGAAAATGAGTTCTTC
CDR3 protein: CASGQQGENEFF
clone size: NA
D gene: TRBD1
V gene: TRBV6-5
J gene: TRBJ2-1

CDR3 DNA: TGTGCCAGTAGATACAGGGTCCACAATGAGCAGTTCTTC
CDR3 protein: CASRYRVHNEQFF
clone size: NA
D gene: NA
V gene: TRBV19
J gene: TRBJ2-1

CDR3 DNA: TGTGCCAGCAGTGGGCACGGGAACACTGAAGCTTTCTTT
CDR3 protein: CASSGHGNTEAFF
clone size: once
D gene: NA
V gene: TRBV9
J gene: TRBJ1-1